This T cell receptor beta chain stems from a study of shared clonotypes between healthy human individuals. In the case of this clone: Its antigen is unidentified.

The study's findings and limits: Of the naive CD4 clonotypes, roughly 5.5% were shared across a few donors. Relative to clonotypes present in all four donors, those not shared had lower generation probabilities.

Germline V gives CDR1 LNHNV, CDR2 YYDKDF (reference sequence). The CDR3 is made up of 13 amino acids. Trimming shortened V by 0 bases and J by 4 bases, and 5 bases separated the two germline ends. The method was immunoSEQ multiplex PCR; TCRdb's version includes in-frame clones alone and lacks a portion of them. The sample consists of fewer than 2.5 million clones, under 95% of them appearing once. This receptor was identified in a man between 18 and 29 years old in good health. Some clones in this sample may be carry-over from other donors' samples. The chain combines TRBV15 with TRBJ2-3; D not resolved. What was sequenced was naive CD4+ T cells from PBMCs. Subset in this sample: CD45RA+ positively selected. CDR3 amino acids: CATSRDGPDTQYF. In DNA form, the CDR3 reads TGTGCCACCAGCAGAGATGGGCCAGATACGCAGTATTTT.